A selection of T cell receptor beta chains follows, all from one sample in a study of shared clonotypes between healthy human individuals. Sequenced by immunoSEQ multiplex PCR; TCRdb stores in-frame clones only, minus some. The repertoire holds some 1,600,000 clones, with approximately 98% as singletons. Sequencing used naive CD4+ T cells sorted from blood. All receptors derive from a man in his thirties or forties in good health. The CDR3 runs from the conserved cysteine through the conserved F or W. The order of the fields is clone size, D gene, V gene, J gene, CDR3 DNA, CDR3 protein. The D gene is left open where the match is weak. Size values are once, few and many counts, or a class for expanded clones, and some rows have none.

.,.,TRBV28,TRBJ2-7,TGTGCCAGCTATCCCAGGGGAAGTTCCTACGAGCAGTACTTC,CASYPRGSSYEQYF
once,.,TRBV7-2,TRBJ2-7,TGTGCCAGCAGCCGACAGAATTTCTACGAGCAGTACTTC,CASSRQNFYEQYF
.,.,TRBV5-1,TRBJ2-1,TGCGCCAGCAGCTTTGGGCGGGACTACAATGAGCAGTTCTTC,CASSFGRDYNEQFF
.,.,TRBV6-1,TRBJ1-1,TGTGCCAGCACCTTGGGCTTCGCTAACACTGAAGCTTTCTTT,CASTLGFANTEAFF
.,TRBD1,TRBV5-1,TRBJ2-3,TGCGCCAGCACGGAGGATTTGACAGGGATTGCGGATACGCAGTATTTT,CASTEDLTGIADTQYF
.,TRBD2,TRBV29-1,TRBJ2-5,TGCAGCGTGACCCACCTAGCGGGAGCAGGGTGGGAGACCCAGTACTTC,CSVTHLAGAGWETQYF
.,.,TRBV27,TRBJ2-7,TGTGCCAGCAGTTTAATCTCGGCTACCCCTCGGGTTGGGGAGCAGTACTTC,CASSLISATPRVGEQYF
.,TRBD1,TRBV9,TRBJ2-3,TGTGCCAGCAGCGAGGACAGGGTGGATACGCAGTATTTT,CASSEDRVDTQYF
.,.,TRBV27,TRBJ1-1,TGTGCCAGCAGTTCCCTCGGGGGGAACACTGAAGCTTTCTTT,CASSSLGGNTEAFF
.,.,TRBV2,TRBJ2-2,TGTGCCAGCAGTGAAGGTGGGAGGATTGGCGGGGAGCTGTTTTTT,CASSEGGRIGGELFF
.,TRBD2,TRBV5-1,TRBJ2-3,TGCGCCAGCAGCTTATTACTAGCGGGGACCACAGATACGCAGTATTTT,CASSLLLAGTTDTQYF
.,.,TRBV7-3,TRBJ1-1,TGTGCCAGCAGCTTAACGCGGGACACTGAAGCTTTCTTT,CASSLTRDTEAFF
.,.,TRBV4-1,TRBJ1-4,TGCGCCAGCAGCCAAGTTGGAGGGGGGGATGAAAAACTGTTTTTT,CASSQVGGGDEKLFF
.,TRBD2,TRBV5-3,TRBJ2-1,TGTGCCAGAAGCTTGGCCGGATGGACTAGCGGGAGGCCTAACAACGGGAATGAGCAGTTCTTC,CARSLAGWTSGRPNNGNEQFF
.,.,TRBV28,TRBJ2-7,TGTGCCAGCAGTTTGAGGCCCCTGGGGGAGCAGTACTTC,CASSLRPLGEQYF
.,TRBD2,TRBV7-6,TRBJ2-2,TGTGCCAGCAGCCCCGGGGGGAGGGCCCACACCGGGGAGCTGTTTTTT,CASSPGGRAHTGELFF